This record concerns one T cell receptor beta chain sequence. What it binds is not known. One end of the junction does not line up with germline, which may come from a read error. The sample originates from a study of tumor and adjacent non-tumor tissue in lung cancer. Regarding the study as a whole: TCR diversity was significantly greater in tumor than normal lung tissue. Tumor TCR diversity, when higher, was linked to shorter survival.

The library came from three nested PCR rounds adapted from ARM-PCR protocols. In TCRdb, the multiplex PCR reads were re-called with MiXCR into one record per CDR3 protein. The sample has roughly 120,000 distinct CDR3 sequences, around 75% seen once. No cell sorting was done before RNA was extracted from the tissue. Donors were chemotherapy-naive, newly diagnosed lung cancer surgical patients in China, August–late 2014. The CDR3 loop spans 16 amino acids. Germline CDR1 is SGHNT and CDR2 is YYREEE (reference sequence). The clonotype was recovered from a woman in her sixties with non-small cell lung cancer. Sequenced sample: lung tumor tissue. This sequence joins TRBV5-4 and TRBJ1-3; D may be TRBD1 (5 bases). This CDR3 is CASSLPGQASGKTIYF. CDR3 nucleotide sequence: TGTGCCAGCAGCCTACCTGGACAAGCCTCTGGAAAGACCATATATTTT.